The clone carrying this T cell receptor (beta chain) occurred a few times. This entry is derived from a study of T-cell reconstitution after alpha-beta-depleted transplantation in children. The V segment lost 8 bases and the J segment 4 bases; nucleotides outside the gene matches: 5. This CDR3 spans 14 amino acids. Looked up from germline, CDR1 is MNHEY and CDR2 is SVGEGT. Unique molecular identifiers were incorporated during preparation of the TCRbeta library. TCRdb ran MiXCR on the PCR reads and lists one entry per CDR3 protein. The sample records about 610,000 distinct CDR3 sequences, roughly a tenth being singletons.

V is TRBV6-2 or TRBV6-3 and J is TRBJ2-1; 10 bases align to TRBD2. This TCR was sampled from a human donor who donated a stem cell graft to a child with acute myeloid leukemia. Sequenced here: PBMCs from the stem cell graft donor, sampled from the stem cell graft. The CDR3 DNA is TGTGCCAGCGGGACTAGCGTGTTTTACAATGAGCAGTTCTTC. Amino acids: CASGTSVFYNEQFF.